This record covers a single TCR beta chain. Its target is unknown. The sample is drawn from a study of cytomegalovirus exposure and HLA in healthy donors. Study results and caveats: Sequencing depth across donors, presence/absence analyses assumed, was roughly uniform. For most TCR beta V segments, an earlier analysis put the productive rate at about 90% or about 30% of the time. Some V segments (TRBV6-2 and TRBV6-3 among them) were excluded as indistinguishable.

Samples came from healthy bone marrow donors. The germline gives CDR1 SGHNT, CDR2 YYREEE (reference sequence). V gave up 0 bases and J gave up 0 bases, with 8 bases separating them. CDR3 length: 15 residues. PCR was performed using 60 Vbeta and 13 Jbeta primers. TCRdb's copy holds only in-frame clones and misses some; the assay was immunoSEQ multiplex PCR. The sample has 99,000 or so clones, approximately 76% seen once; the top ten hold about 5%. The sample consisted of PBMCs. This clonotype originated in a woman between 18 and 29 years old in good health and CMV-seropositive. The rearrangement joins TRBV5-4 to TRBJ2-3; maybe TRBD2 (5 bases). This CDR3 reads CASSLGWTSTDTQYF. The DNA for the CDR3 is TGTGCCAGCAGCTTGGGTTGGACTAGCACAGATACGCAGTATTTT.